Each of the 16 T cell receptor beta chains below was sequenced from the same sample in a study of cytomegalovirus exposure and HLA in healthy donors. Researchers ran the PCR with 60 Vbeta and 13 Jbeta primers. The method was immunoSEQ multiplex PCR; TCRdb's version includes in-frame clones alone and lacks a portion of them. Of roughly 140,000 clones in the sample, 80% were seen once. The sequenced sample was PBMCs. The receptors shown here come from a man between 40 and 49 years old in good health and CMV-seronegative.

V gene TRBV2 combines with J gene TRBJ2-2, with no clear D. V was trimmed by 1 base and J by 5 bases, leaving 11 bases between them. CDR3 size: 15 residues. CDR1 is SNHLY and CDR2 is FYNNEI in the germline V gene. CDR3 region: CASSEDGQLTGELFF. The CDR3, as DNA: TGTGCCAGCAGTGAAGACGGCCAACTAACCGGGGAGCTGTTTTTT.

The gene calls are TRBV5-1 and TRBJ2-7, with 7 bases lining up with TRBD1. Trimming at V came to 4 bases and at J to 3 bases, leaving 13 bases not matched to a gene. The CDR3 has 16 residues. Per germline, CDR1 SGHRS and CDR2 YFSETQ. This CDR3 reads CASSTNMGQSSYEQYF. The CDR3 nucleotides read TGCGCCAGCAGCACTAATATGGGACAGAGCAGCTACGAGCAGTACTTC.

This chain joins TRBV5-1 and TRBJ1-1; possibly TRBD1 for D (6 bases). The CDR3 consists of 14 residues. Germline CDR1 SGHRS, CDR2 YFSETQ. The ends were cut back, 3 bases at V and 1 base at J, with 10 bases in the middle. The CDR3 DNA reads as TGCGCCAGCAGCTCGGGACAACCGAACACTGAAGCTTTCTTT. This encodes CASSSGQPNTEAFF.

The chain recombines TRBV27 with TRBJ2-7, with 14 bases matching TRBD2. The CDR3 consists of 19 residues. Germline-derived CDR1 and CDR2 are MNHEY and SMNVEV (reference sequence). V lost 4 bases and J lost 0; bases outside the gene matches: 11. CDR3 DNA: TGTGCCAGCAGTTCCCTCCGGGGGACTAGCGGGGGTCCCTCCTACGAGCAGTACTTC. Translated, it gives CASSSLRGTSGGPSYEQYF.

The V and J genes are TRBV5-1 and TRBJ1-1, with 7 bases matching TRBD1. J gave up 2 bases and V 4 bases, and 5 bases lay outside the gene matches. The CDR3 covers 14 residues. Germline-derived CDR1 and CDR2 are SGHRS and YFSETQ. The CDR3 nucleotides read TGCGCCAGCAGCGAGGGGACAGCTAACACTGAAGCTTTCTTT. Encoded protein: CASSEGTANTEAFF.

V is TRBV6-5 and J is TRBJ2-3; 11 bases match TRBD1. The germline V gene has CDR1 MNHEY and CDR2 SVGAGI. V lost 1 base, J lost 5 bases, and 5 bases stayed unmatched. The CDR3 has 16 amino acids. CDR3 DNA: TGTGCCAGCAGTTACTGGAGGGGACAGGGGGTAGATACGCAGTATTTT. It specifies CASSYWRGQGVDTQYF.

This clone was counted a few times. The genes are TRBV25-1 and TRBJ2-1, with 13 bases aligning to TRBD2. Germline CDR1 MGHDK, CDR2 SYGVNS. The length of the CDR3 is 14 residues. With 8 bases clipped from V and 7 bases from J, the junction kept 5 bases outside the gene matches. CDR3 amino acids: CASGTSGGANEQFF. Here the CDR3 DNA reads TGTGCCAGCGGCACTAGCGGGGGGGCAAATGAGCAGTTCTTC.

The chain combines TRBV5-1 with TRBJ2-1; 9 nucleotides agree with TRBD2. CDR3 length equals 16 residues. Germline loops: CDR1 SGHRS, CDR2 YFSETQ. V gave up 0 bases and J gave up 4 bases; unmatched junction bases: 5. The CDR3 sequence: CASSLGLAGRYNEQFF. The DNA of the CDR3 is TGCGCCAGCAGCTTGGGGCTAGCGGGGAGGTACAATGAGCAGTTCTTC.

The genes are TRBV12-5 and TRBJ2-7, with TRBD1 identical over 8 bases. The CDR3 spans 12 residues. The ends lost 4 bases at V and 6 bases at J; junction bases unmatched: 2. The germline V gene encodes CDR1 LGHNT and CDR2 FRNRAP. The CDR3 reads CASGSTGVEQYF. The DNA for the CDR3 is TGTGCTAGTGGTTCGACAGGGGTCGAGCAGTACTTC.

The CDR3 is CASSSGRPPYEQYF. As DNA, the CDR3 is TGTGCCAGCAGCTCTGGCAGGCCCCCCTACGAGCAGTACTTC. The J gene is TRBJ2-7, the V gene TRBV11-3; D remains ambiguous. CDR1 is SGHNT, CDR2 YENEEA, per germline. V lost 4 bases and J 2 bases, leaving 12 bases between the germline ends. This CDR3 comprises 14 residues.

This clone has a handful of counts. V gene TRBV28 combines with J gene TRBJ1-1, with D unresolved. V was cut by 5 bases and J by 1 base, with 11 bases left in between. The germline V gene has CDR1 MDHEN and CDR2 SYDVKM. This CDR3 is built from 14 residues. The CDR3 DNA is TGTGCCAGCAGTACCCGACGGGGGAACACTGAAGCTTTCTTT. It codes for CASSTRRGNTEAFF.

The V call is TRBV12-5, the J call TRBJ2-7; 10 bases agree with TRBD1. The CDR3 runs 20 residues. The V and J ends lost 6 bases and 0 bases, in that order; junction bases with no gene match: 20. Germline CDR1 is LGHNT and CDR2 is FRNRAP. The CDR3 region has the DNA TGTGCTAGTGGACTGCCTCTTGGACAGGGGGATAAGGGGCCCTCCTACGAGCAGTACTTC. Translating gives CASGLPLGQGDKGPSYEQYF.

The CDR3 bases are TGTGCCAGCAGCAGGGATCCAAGCTCCTATAATTCACCCCTCCACTTT. Protein product: CASSRDPSSYNSPLHF. This chain connects TRBV28 to TRBJ1-6; D is possibly TRBD1 (5 bases). Trimming pared 6 bases from V and 0 bases from J, leaving 12 bases between. This CDR3 is 16 amino acids long. CDR1 and CDR2 (germline): MDHEN, SYDVKM.

This clone has only a few counts. V usage is TRBV6-5 and J usage is TRBJ1-1, with D perhaps matching TRBD1 (5 bases). The CDR3 spans 14 residues. Germline V gene lookup returns CDR1 MNHEY and CDR2 SVGAGI. V lost 2 bases and J lost 2, with 9 bases in between. CDR3 coding DNA: TGTGCCAGCAGTTACGGGGGGACCAACACTGAAGCTTTCTTT. Translated, it gives CASSYGGTNTEAFF.

This CDR3 is CASSSTWTSGGLEQYF. The CDR3 nucleotides are TGTGCCAGCAGTTCCACTTGGACTAGCGGGGGACTCGAGCAGTACTTC. The chain employs TRBV6-5 and TRBJ2-7, with TRBD2 matching 13 bases. Germline loops: CDR1 MNHEY, CDR2 SVGAGI. There are 16 residues in the CDR3. J gave up 6 bases and V 4 bases, and 9 bases lay outside the gene matches.

There are a few counts of this clone. The chain carries TRBV18 and TRBJ1-1; 11 bases match TRBD1. The CDR3 consists of 17 residues. V lost 5 bases, J lost 1 base, and 9 bases stayed unmatched. Germline V CDR1 and CDR2: KGHSH, LQKENI. CDR3 residues: CASSDPRTGGANTEAFF. Here the CDR3 DNA reads TGTGCCAGCTCAGACCCTCGGACAGGGGGCGCGAACACTGAAGCTTTCTTT.